This T cell receptor beta chain was identified during a study of shared clonotypes between healthy human individuals. Study information: Donor composition was two women and three men, aged 18 to 49.

Sequencing used immunoSEQ multiplex PCR; TCRdb keeps in-frame clones, though not all of them. The sample has roughly 2,300,000 clones, less than 95% seen once. Comment on this clone: The antigen is undetermined.

Germline assignment: CDR1 SGHAT and CDR2 FQDESV (reference sequence). The CDR3 spans 12 residues. With V trimmed by 8 bases and J by 5 bases, 6 bases remained unmatched. Study conclusions and caveats: The four-donor shared clonotypes exceeded non-shared clonotypes in generation probability, with non-shared ones scoring lower.

The gene calls are TRBV11-1 and TRBJ2-7; 7 bases match TRBD1. The receptor's source is a man younger than 35 in good health. Some clones in this sample may be carry-over from other donors' samples. The sequenced sample consisted of naive CD4+ T cells from PBMCs. Specified subset: CD45RA+ positively selected. The CDR3 sequence: CASAGDRDEQYF. In nucleotides, the CDR3 is TGTGCCAGCGCTGGAGACAGGGACGAGCAGTACTTC.